This section outlines one TCR beta chain sequence together with its context. Antigen unknown. The source of the sample is a study of T cell responses to AZD1222 COVID-19 vaccine. Overall study context: Combined were second doses at about 4 or about 12 weeks. General observations from the study: White British donors predominated, females outnumbered males, and clonal diversity was possibly underestimated.

Method: immunoSEQ multiplex PCR; TCRdb's copy keeps in-frame clones and lacks some. Of approximately 70,000 clones in the sample, over 75% were seen once. Per the germline V gene, CDR1 is MGHRA and CDR2 is YSYEKL. V was trimmed by 2 bases and J by 3 bases, leaving 17 bases between them. The CDR3 has 17 residues. The source is an adult in good health. This specimen consisted of peripheral blood, obtained on day 0 of AZD1222 vaccination. The V and J genes are TRBV4-1 and TRBJ2-1, with unresolved D. In nucleotides, the CDR3 is TGCGCCAGCAGCCAACTATATCGACCCTTTAACTACAATGAGCAGTTCTTC. Translation: CASSQLYRPFNYNEQFF.